The TCR beta chain described here comes from a study of CXCR3-negative and CXCR3-positive naive CD8 T cells. As concerns this clonotype: Its specificity is not known.

Study-wide results and caveats: Similar TRBV-TRBJ gene usage was seen in naive CXCR3-negative and CXCR3-positive cells, but not in memory cells. Fresh PBMCs went into most assays, and CXCR3 expression partly declined after cryopreservation. Compared with CXCR3-negative naive cells, CXCR3-positive naive cells showed more hydrophobic TRB CDR3s.

Germline values: CDR1 MGHRA, CDR2 YSYEKL. CDR3 length: 16 amino acids. TRB cDNA libraries were made by UMI-labeled 5' RACE. TCRdb reprocessed the 5' RACE reads, with one entry per CDR3 protein and no DNA. The sample has roughly 80,000 distinct CDR3 sequences; the top ten hold 0.6% to 0.7%. The source of this sequence is a human donor in good health. Some clones in this sample may be carry-over from other donors' samples. The J gene is TRBJ2-1, the V gene TRBV4-1; the TCRdb call, TRBD2, lacks DNA for checking. The source material was naive CXCR3+ CD8+ T cells from blood. Stated subset: CD45RO-CCR7+CD27+CD95- naive CD8+ T cells expressing CXCR3 (TNR3+). The CDR3 sequence is CASSQLTSGLINEQFF.